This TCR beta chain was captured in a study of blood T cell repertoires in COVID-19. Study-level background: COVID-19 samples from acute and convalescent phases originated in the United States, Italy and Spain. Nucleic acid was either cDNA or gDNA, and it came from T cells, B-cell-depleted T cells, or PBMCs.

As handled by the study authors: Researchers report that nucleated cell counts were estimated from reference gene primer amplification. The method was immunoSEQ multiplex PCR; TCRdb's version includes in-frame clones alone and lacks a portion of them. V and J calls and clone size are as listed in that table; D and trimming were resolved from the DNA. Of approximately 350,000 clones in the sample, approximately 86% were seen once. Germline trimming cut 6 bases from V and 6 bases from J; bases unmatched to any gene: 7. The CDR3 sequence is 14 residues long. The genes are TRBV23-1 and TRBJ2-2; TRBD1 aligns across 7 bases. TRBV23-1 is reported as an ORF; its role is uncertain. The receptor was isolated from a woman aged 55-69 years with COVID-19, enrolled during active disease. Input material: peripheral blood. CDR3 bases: TGCGCCAGCAGACTTACAGGGGCTGCCGGGGAGCTGTTTTTT. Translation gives CASRLTGAAGELFF.